Listed below are T cell receptor beta chains from one sample, sequenced in a study of regulatory T cells in long-lasting Graves disease. TCRdb reprocessed the multiplex PCR reads via MiXCR and lists one record per CDR3 protein. The repertoire consists of 390,000 or so distinct CDR3 sequences, with about 11% occurring once and the leading ten covering over 15%. The same specimen was also included in a second study, on T cells in Graves' hyperthyroidism and ophthalmopathy.

The sample consisted of peripheral blood mononuclear cells (PBMCs), taken at new diagnosis, from a patient treated with antithyroid drugs. These receptors originate from a woman aged 18-35 years with Graves disease. Each CDR3 is given with its conserved first and last residue. A D gene is named only where the DNA matches it firmly. Clone size is given for some rows only: seen once, a few or many times, or a class if the clone is expanded.

>TRBJ1-1|-|many|TRBV3-1|13
TGTGCCAGCAGCCCAAAAGGGACCCCTGAAGCTTTCTTT
CASSPKGTPEAFF
>TRBJ1-5|-|few|TRBV5-6|18
TGTGCCAGCAGCTTGGGGAGATCCCGCCGGGAACGCAATCAGCCCCAGCATTTT
CASSLGRSRRERNQPQHF
>TRBJ2-2|TRBD2|many|TRBV6-1|12
TGTGCCAGCCGGACTAGCCGTAAGGAGCTGTTTTTT
CASRTSRKELFF
>TRBJ1-2|-|few|TRBV6-1|16
TGTGCCAGCAGTCCCCAGCTCGGGAGAGCTAACTATGGCTACACCTTC
CASSPQLGRANYGYTF
>TRBJ1-1|TRBD1|many|TRBV6-1|15
TGTGCCAGCAGTACAACAGGGGGGAGAGCCACTGAAGCTTTCTTT
CASSTTGGRATEAFF
>TRBJ2-6|-|-|TRBV6-5|16
TGTGCCAGCAGTTACCAGCGGACCTCTGGGGCCAACGTCCTGACTTTC
CASSYQRTSGANVLTF
>TRBJ1-2|-|many|TRBV6-1|15
TGTGCCAGCTCTTGGTCGCGGACCGCTAACTATGGCTACACCTTC
CASSWSRTANYGYTF
>TRBJ2-5|-|many|TRBV10-3|15
TGTGCCATCAGTGAGTCGGGTTCGGTTGAAGAGACCCAGTACTTC
CAISESGSVEETQYF
>TRBJ1-1|TRBD1|many|TRBV6-5|16
TGTGCCAGCAGTTACTCCAGAGGGGGCAGGAACACTGAAGCTTTCTTT
CASSYSRGGRNTEAFF
>TRBJ2-1|TRBD1|-|TRBV20-1|15
TGCAGTGCTAGAGCCCGGGACAGGGTTTACAATGAGCAGTTCTTC
CSARARDRVYNEQFF
>TRBJ2-4|-|many|TRBV3-1|11
TGTGCCAGCAGCCAATCGGGGGCCGAGTACTTC
CASSQSGAEYF
>TRBJ2-5|-|medium-sized|TRBV20-1|12
TGCAGTGCCACAAGCGAGTTTGGGACCCAGTACTTC
CSATSEFGTQYF
>TRBJ2-2|-|many|TRBV20-1|16
TGCAGTGCTAGTAAAAGGGGGGATACGAACACCGGGGAGCTGTTTTTT
CSASKRGDTNTGELFF
>TRBJ1-1|TRBD1|many|TRBV2|13
TGTGCCAGCAGTTTGACAGGGCTCACTGAAGCTTTCTTT
CASSLTGLTEAFF
>TRBJ1-3|TRBD1|-|TRBV9|15
TGTGCCAGCAGCGTTCGGGACAGCTCTGGAAACACCATATATTTT
CASSVRDSSGNTIYF
>TRBJ1-5|-|many|TRBV7-8|13
TGTGCCAGCGGACCGGGGTTCGATCAGCCCCAGCATTTT
CASGPGFDQPQHF
>TRBJ2-2|-|many|TRBV7-2|12
TGTGCCAGCAGCGATAGACGAGGGGAGCTGTTTTTT
CASSDRRGELFF
>TRBJ2-7|TRBD1|many|TRBV2|15
TGTGCCAGCAGTGAAGCGGACAGGGGGCGCTCCGGGCAGTACTTC
CASSEADRGRSGQYF
>TRBJ1-2|TRBD1|many|TRBV20-1|16
TGCAGTGCTAGAGTCCCGGGACAGTTGGGGAGCTATGGCTACACCTTC
CSARVPGQLGSYGYTF
>TRBJ2-5|TRBD2|many|TRBV10-3|14
TGTGCCATCAGCGACAGCGGGAATCGAGAGACCCAGTACTTC
CAISDSGNRETQYF
>TRBJ1-2|-|few|TRBV19|15
TGTGCCAGTACAGTGGGGCGGACAAATAACTATGGCTACACCTTC
CASTVGRTNNYGYTF
>TRBJ1-1|TRBD1|many|TRBV19|20
TGTGCCAGTAGTATAGGAAGAGGGGACAGGCCTTACTTTATGAACACTGAAGCTTTCTTT
CASSIGRGDRPYFMNTEAFF
>TRBJ2-3|-|-|TRBV4-3|14
TGCGCCAGCAGCACACCCGACAGCACAGATACGCAGTATTTT
CASSTPDSTDTQYF
>TRBJ2-3|-|many|TRBV7-2|14
TGTGCCAGCAGCTTAGTAGCGCCCAGAGATACGCAGTATTTT
CASSLVAPRDTQYF
>TRBJ2-3|TRBD1|-|TRBV7-2|15
TGTGCCAGCAGCTTAGGGGGACAGTCAGGAGATACGCAGTATTTT
CASSLGGQSGDTQYF
>TRBJ1-1|-|many|TRBV27|13
TGTGCCAGCAGTTCCCTCGGGGGCATGATGGCTTTCTTT
CASSSLGGMMAFF
>TRBJ2-7|-|-|TRBV4-3|15
TGCGCCAGCAGCCAAGATAGGTCGCAGTTCTACGAGCAGTACTTC
CASSQDRSQFYEQYF
>TRBJ1-1|-|few|TRBV19|13
TGTGCCAGTAGTTCGGGGGGCATGGCTGAAGCTTTCTTT
CASSSGGMAEAFF
>TRBJ2-3|-|many|TRBV11-1|14
TGTGCCAGCAGCTTAATGCTGAGCACAGATACGCAGTATTTT
CASSLMLSTDTQYF
>TRBJ2-1|TRBD2|many|TRBV20-1|16
TGCAGTGCTAGAACTCCACTAGCGGGAGGTAACAATGAGCAGTTCTTC
CSARTPLAGGNNEQFF
>TRBJ2-3|-|many|TRBV7-9|15
TGTGCCAGCGGAATAGCTCTGGCGACCACAGATACGCAGTATTTT
CASGIALATTDTQYF
>TRBJ1-1|-|many|TRBV28|15
TGTGCCAGCAGTTTACACCGGGGGATGAACACTGAAGCTTTCTTT
CASSLHRGMNTEAFF
>TRBJ2-1|-|many|TRBV27|14
TGTGCCAGCAGTCTCACCGCGGGGACGTATGAGCAGTTCTTC
CASSLTAGTYEQFF